The source of this T cell receptor (beta chain) is a study of blood T cells in healthy people across ages. About this clonotype itself: Its antigen is undetermined.

Whole-study results and caveats: Long-lived donors had more naive CD4+ cells and higher diversity than aged donors.

The germline gives CDR1 LGHDT, CDR2 YNNKEL (reference sequence). CDR3 length equals 15 residues. Next came a second PCR, run for about 6 to 12 cycles, which used a sample-barcoded 5' primer along with a J-beta primer mix. TCRdb reprocessed the 5' RACE reads with MiXCR, giving one entry per CDR3 protein. Among 1,100,000 or so distinct CDR3 sequences listed, around 45% were seen once. The receptor comes from a woman in her sixties or seventies in good health. The chain couples TRBV3-1 to TRBJ2-5; 8 bases fit TRBD2. Judging by the DNA end, TRBJ2-7 fits better; the J call may be wrong. Sequences were obtained from blood. Here the CDR3 reads CASSQDITSGYEQYF. The DNA of the CDR3 is TGTGCCAGCAGCCAAGACATCACTAGCGGATACGAGCAGTACTTC.